By share, the clone carrying this TCR beta chain ranks as medium-sized (0.01 to 0.1%). This sample stems from a study of immune reconstitution after stem cell transplant in scleroderma. This CDR3 is 17 amino acids long. V shed 4 bases and J 6 bases; nucleotides not matched to a gene: 14. TCRdb ran MiXCR on the RT-PCR reads and lists one entry per CDR3 protein. The sample consists of around 2,000 distinct CDR3 sequences, approximately 16% of them appearing once. This TCR derives from a female donor with systemic sclerosis. Sample collection was performed before or after autologous hematopoietic stem cell transplantation (not recorded which). The chain couples TRBV12-3 or TRBV12-4 to TRBJ2-1; TRBD2 aligns across 8 bases. The CDR3 DNA sequence: TGTGCCAGCAGTTCCTCCCCCTTTGCGGGAGGATTCAATGAGCAGTTCTTC. It is translated as CASSSSPFAGGFNEQFF.